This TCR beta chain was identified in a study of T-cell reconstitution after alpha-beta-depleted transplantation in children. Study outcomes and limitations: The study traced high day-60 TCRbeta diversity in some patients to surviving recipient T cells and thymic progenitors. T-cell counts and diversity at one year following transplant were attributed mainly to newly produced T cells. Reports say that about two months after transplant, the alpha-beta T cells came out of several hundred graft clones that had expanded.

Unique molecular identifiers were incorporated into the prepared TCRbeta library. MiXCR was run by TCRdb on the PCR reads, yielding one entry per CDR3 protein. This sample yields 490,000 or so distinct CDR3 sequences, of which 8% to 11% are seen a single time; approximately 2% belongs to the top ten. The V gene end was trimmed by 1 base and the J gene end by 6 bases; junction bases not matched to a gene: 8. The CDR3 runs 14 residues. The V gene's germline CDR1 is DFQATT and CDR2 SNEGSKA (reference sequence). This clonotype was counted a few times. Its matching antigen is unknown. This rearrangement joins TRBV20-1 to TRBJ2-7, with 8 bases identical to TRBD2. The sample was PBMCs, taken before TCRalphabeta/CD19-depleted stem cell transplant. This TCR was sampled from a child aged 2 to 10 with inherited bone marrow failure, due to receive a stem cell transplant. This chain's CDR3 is CSARAGGLVGEQYF. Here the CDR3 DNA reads TGCAGTGCTAGAGCGGGGGGGCTGGTAGGCGAGCAGTACTTC.